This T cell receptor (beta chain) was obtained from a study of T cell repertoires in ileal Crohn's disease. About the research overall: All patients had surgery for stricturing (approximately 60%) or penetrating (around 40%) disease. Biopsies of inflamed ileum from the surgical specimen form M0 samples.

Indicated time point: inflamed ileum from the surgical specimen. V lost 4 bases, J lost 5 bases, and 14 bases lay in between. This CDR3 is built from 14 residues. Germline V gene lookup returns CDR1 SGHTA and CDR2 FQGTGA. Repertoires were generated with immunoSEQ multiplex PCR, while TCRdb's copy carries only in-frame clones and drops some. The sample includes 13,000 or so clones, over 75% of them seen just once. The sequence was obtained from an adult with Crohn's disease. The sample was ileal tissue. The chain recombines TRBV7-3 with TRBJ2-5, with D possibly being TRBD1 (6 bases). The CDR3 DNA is TGTGCCAGCAGCTGGGACAATGGATGGGAGACCCAGTACTTC. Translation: CASSWDNGWETQYF.